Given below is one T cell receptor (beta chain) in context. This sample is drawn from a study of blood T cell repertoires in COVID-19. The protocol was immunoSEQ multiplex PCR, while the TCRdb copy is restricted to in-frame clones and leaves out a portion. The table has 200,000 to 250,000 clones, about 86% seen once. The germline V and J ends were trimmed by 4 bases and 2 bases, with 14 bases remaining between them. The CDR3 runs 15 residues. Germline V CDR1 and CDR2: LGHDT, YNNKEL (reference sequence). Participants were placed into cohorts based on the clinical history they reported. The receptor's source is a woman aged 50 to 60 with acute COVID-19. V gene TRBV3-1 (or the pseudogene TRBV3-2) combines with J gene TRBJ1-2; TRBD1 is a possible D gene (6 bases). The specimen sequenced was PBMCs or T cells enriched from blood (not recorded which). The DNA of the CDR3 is TGTGCCAGCAGCCCCTGGGGTGGGGGCAACTATGGCTACACCTTC. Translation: CASSPWGGGNYGYTF.